Described below is a single T cell receptor beta chain sequence and its context. This clonotype was picked up many times. Its recognized antigen is unknown. Per-nucleotide qualities are absent, and no much larger clonotype sits a single base away. These data come from a study of molecular identifiers for immune sequencing clone quantification (dated by TCRdb to between 2018 and 2020). Regarding the research as a whole: In a replicate experiment, RNA from 20,000 or 100,000 naive CD8 T cells was split into five aliquots, four of which were sequenced. This methods study used CD8 T cells to benchmark TCR RNA copy counting and molecular-identifier clustering-based TCR repertoire sequencing (MIDCIRS).

Library prep was done by PCR. For sequencing, a NextSeq 500 was employed. Preparation of bulk TCR libraries followed a previously described approach, with the TCR primers listed in Table S5. Purification of total RNA was performed with the Qiagen AllPrep DNA/RNA kit. Before any analysis, reads coming from multiple sequencing runs of the same library were combined into one pool. The original methods were these. Reads were retained only if an exact TCR constant sequence was present, and the retained reads were trimmed to 150 nt and grouped according to their 12-nt molecular barcodes. Reads inside each barcode group were sub-clustered using a 15% Levenshtein threshold, and a quality-weighted consensus sequence was constructed for each RNA molecule. Non-functional sequences were filtered out, along with any lower-count sequence sitting one edit away from another sequence. On the basis of fitting two negative binomial distributions, barcode sub-clusters with fewer than 20% of the maximum read count were discarded. TCRdb reworked the public reads: Q25 trimming with fastp, MiXCR clone assembly, productive beta chains retained. Records with the same CDR3 protein are collapsed into one entry carrying the most frequent genes and DNA. The V and J calls come from TCRdb's annotation, not from the publication. The sample table contains around 300,000 distinct CDR3 sequences; only one count was recorded for roughly 24% of them. About 0.74% of the sample rests with the top ten.

Naive CD8 T cell libraries were made from approximately 20,000 to 1,000,000 sorted cells using 10%, 30% or 50% of purified RNA. On a BD FACSAria II, naive CD8 T cells were FACS-sorted as CD8+CD4-CCR7+CD45RA+ and collected into RLT Plus buffer. To test detection sensitivity, Jurkat RNA equivalent to more than 9 TCR copies was spiked into samples of roughly 17,000-1,000,000 naive CD8 T cells. CD8 T cells were enriched with RosetteSep CD8+ T Cell Enrichment Cocktail and Ficoll-Paque, followed by ACK red cell lysis. Trimming costs V 4 bases and J 1 base, and their ends lie 10 bases apart. For CDR1 and CDR2, the germline V gene lists SQVTM and ANQGSEA. The CDR3 goes from the cysteine to the phenylalanine over 14 residues. The sequence is cut down to CDR3 DNA, 42 bases in frame from base 1. Summary of the overall study and its limitations: Spiked-in Jurkat TCR RNA (about ten copies' worth), which is not part of the donor repertoire, was contained in the naive libraries. The sizes of highly expanded clones could end up underestimated when identical TCR molecules share a barcode. When barcode sub-clustering was not used, chimeric consensus sequences inflated TCR diversity, with chimeras reaching as high as 47%. Modeling indicated around 2.7 TCR RNA copies recovered per cell, compared with around 11 by digital PCR, which implies a capture efficiency of around 30%. Even against a background of about a million naive CD8 T cells, spiked-in Jurkat TCR RNA amounting to a single cell's worth was reported to be detectable. In CMV-specific effector cells, over 97% of molecules were held by clones above 20 RNA copies, whereas under 1% of molecules were held by such clones in naive cells.

The receptor chain draws on TRBV29-1 and TRBJ2-2, with TRBD2 as a weak D call on 5 bases. The sequencing input was naive CD8+ T cells from blood, with Jurkat cell RNA spiked in. What the cell subset or site label conveys for this sample: FACS-sorted CD8+CD4-CCR7+CD45RA+ naive T cells. The receptor's source is a human donor in good health. Some libraries in this study had Jurkat cell RNA spiked in. The nucleotides read TGCAGCGTTGCATTCAGCGGGAACACCGGGGAGCTGTTTTTT. Protein translation: CSVAFSGNTGELFF.